This record covers a single TCR beta chain. The data are from a study of blood T cell repertoires in COVID-19. For the study at large: The United States, Italy and Spain supplied acute and convalescent COVID-19 samples. PBMCs, B-cell-depleted T cells, or T cells provided the cDNA or gDNA that made up the material.

In the original processing: Reference gene primers were amplified, and this amplification served to estimate nucleated cell counts. Some clones are missing from TCRdb's copy, which holds only in-frame ones; the method was immunoSEQ multiplex PCR. V and J calls and clone size come straight from that table; D and trimming were deduced from the DNA. Of a few hundred thousand clones in the sample, 80% were seen once. From germline, CDR1 is SGHVS and CDR2 FNYEAQ. The CDR3 consists of 12 residues. V was clipped by 5 bases and J by 9 bases; unmatched bases: 4. Cohorts were determined from participant-reported clinical history.

The rearrangement uses TRBV7-6 and TRBJ2-1; TRBD1 matches at 7 bases. Input material: PBMCs or T cells enriched from blood (not recorded which). This receptor was identified in a woman aged 40 to 50 with acute COVID-19. CDR3 in amino acids: CASSRDRVEQFF. CDR3 in DNA: TGTGCCAGCAGCCGCGACAGGGTTGAGCAGTTCTTC.